The clone carrying this T cell receptor (beta chain) was picked up a small number of times. Its antigen is undetermined. V dropped 6 bases and J dropped 7; count of bases not matched to a gene: 14. Germline V gives CDR1 MNHNS, CDR2 SASEGT. The CDR3 loop spans 18 amino acids. This entry is derived from a study of CD8 T cells in ankylosing spondylitis. Findings and limits, study-wide: It appeared that ankylosing spondylitis blood was characterized by a TCR beta motif of eight highly homologous variants.

TCRdb ran MiXCR on the 5' RACE reads and lists one entry per CDR3 protein. The sample lists 350,000 to 450,000 distinct CDR3 sequences, approximately 26% seen once, with roughly 0.9% in the top ten. J is TRBJ1-6 and V is TRBV6-1, with 11 nucleotides matching TRBD1. The receptor comes from a male donor with ankylosing spondylitis. The sequenced material came from blood, either unsorted or a sorted T cell fraction (not recorded which). The CDR3 nucleotides are TGTGCCAGCAGGATAACCGGGACAGGGGGGCTCTTGAATTCACCCCTCCACTTT. Translating gives CASRITGTGGLLNSPLHF.